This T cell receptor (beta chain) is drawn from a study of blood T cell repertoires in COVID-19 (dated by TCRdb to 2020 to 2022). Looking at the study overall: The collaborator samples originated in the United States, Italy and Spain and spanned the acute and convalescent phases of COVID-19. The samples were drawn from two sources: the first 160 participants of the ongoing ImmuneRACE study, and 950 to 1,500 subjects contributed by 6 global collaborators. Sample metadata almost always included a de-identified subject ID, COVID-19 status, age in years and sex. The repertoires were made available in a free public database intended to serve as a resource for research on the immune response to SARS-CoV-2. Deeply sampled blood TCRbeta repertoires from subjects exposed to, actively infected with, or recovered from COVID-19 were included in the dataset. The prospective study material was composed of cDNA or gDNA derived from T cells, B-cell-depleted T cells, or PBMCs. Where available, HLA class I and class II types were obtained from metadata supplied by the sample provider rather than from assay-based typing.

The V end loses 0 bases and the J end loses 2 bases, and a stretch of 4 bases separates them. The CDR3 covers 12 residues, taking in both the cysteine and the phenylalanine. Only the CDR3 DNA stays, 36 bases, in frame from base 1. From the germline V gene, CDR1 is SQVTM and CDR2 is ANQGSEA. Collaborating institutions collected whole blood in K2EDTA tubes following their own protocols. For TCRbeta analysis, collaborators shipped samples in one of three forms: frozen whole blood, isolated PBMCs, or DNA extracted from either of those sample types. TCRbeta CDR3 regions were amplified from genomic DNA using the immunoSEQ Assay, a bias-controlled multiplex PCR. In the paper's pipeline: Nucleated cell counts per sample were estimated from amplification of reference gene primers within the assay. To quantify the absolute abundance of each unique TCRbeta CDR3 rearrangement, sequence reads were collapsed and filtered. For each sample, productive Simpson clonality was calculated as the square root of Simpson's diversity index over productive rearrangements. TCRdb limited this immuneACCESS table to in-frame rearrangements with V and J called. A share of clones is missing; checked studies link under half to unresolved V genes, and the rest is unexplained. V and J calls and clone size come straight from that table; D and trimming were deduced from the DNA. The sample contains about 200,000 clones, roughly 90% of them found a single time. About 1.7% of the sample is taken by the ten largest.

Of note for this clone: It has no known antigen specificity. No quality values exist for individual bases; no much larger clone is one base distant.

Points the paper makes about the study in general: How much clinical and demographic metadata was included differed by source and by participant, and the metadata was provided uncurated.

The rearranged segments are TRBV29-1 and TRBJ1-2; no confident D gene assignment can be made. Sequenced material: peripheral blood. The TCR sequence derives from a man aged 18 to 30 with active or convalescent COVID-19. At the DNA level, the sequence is TGCAGCGTTGAAGATTCGAACTATGGCTACACCTTC. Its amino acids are CSVEDSNYGYTF.